This T cell receptor beta chain appears in the sequencing data of a study of early T cells in non-severe SARS-CoV-2 infection. CDR1 and CDR2 (germline): SGHVS, FNYEAQ. Trimming pared 5 bases from V and 6 bases from J, leaving 12 bases between. The CDR3 runs 13 residues. TCRdb reprocessed the 5' RACE reads via MiXCR and lists one record per CDR3 protein. The profile shows more than 95,000 distinct CDR3 sequences, about 11% of them singletons. Many counts were recorded for this clonotype. This specimen was whole blood, taken at baseline. The source of this sequence is an adult who was a healthcare worker with PCR-confirmed SARS-CoV-2 infection or an uninfected control (not recorded which). The chain is built from TRBV7-6 and TRBJ2-3, with D possibly TRBD2 on 5 matching bases. The CDR3 nucleotides read TGTGCCAGCAGCCCCCTACGGGGTGATACGCAGTATTTT. Translating it yields CASSPLRGDTQYF.